Shown below are 22 T cell receptor beta chains from a single sample sequenced in a study of shared clonotypes between healthy human individuals. This table comes from immunoSEQ multiplex PCR, and its TCRdb copy is limited to in-frame clones, with some not included. In the table there are 2 million to 2.5 million clones, 85% to 95% of which are singletons. Sequenced sample: naive CD4+ T cells from PBMCs. Subset meaning: CD45RA+ positively selected. The receptor set was obtained from a young man in good health. Some clones in this sample may be carry-over from other donors' samples.

The chain combines TRBV30 with TRBJ1-5; tentative D call: TRBD1 (5 bases). The V gene lost 4 bases and the J gene lost 3 bases, with 13 bases spanning the gap. Germline V gene lookup returns CDR1 GTSNPN and CDR2 SVGIG (reference sequence). This CDR3 region has 14 residues. The CDR3 coding sequence is TGTGCCTGGACCTCCACAGGCTTCAATCAGCCCCAGCATTTT. Amino acid sequence: CAWTSTGFNQPQHF.

This clone was picked up one time. Distinct nucleotide sequences in the sample also encode this CDR3. V and J are TRBV18 and TRBJ2-3, with D possibly TRBD1 on 5 matching bases. V dropped 3 bases and J dropped 0 bases, with 7 bases sitting between them. The CDR3 consists of 14 residues. Germline CDR1 is KGHSH and CDR2 is LQKENI. The CDR3 sequence: CASSPTASTDTQYF. CDR3 nucleotides: TGTGCCAGCTCACCGACAGCTAGCACAGATACGCAGTATTTT. The full variable domain, in which reference TRBV18 and TRBJ2-3 provide the parts outside the CDR3, is NAGVMQNPRHLVRRRGQEARLRCSPMKGHSHVYWYRQLPEEGLKFMVYLQKENIIDESGMPKERFSAEFPKEGPSILRIQQVVRGDSAAYFCASSPTASTDTQYFGPGTRLTVL.

The chain carries TRBV9 and TRBJ2-1; D is perhaps TRBD2 (6 bases). V lost 0 bases, J lost 6 bases, and 10 bases lay in between. The germline V gene has CDR1 SGDLS and CDR2 YYNGEE. CDR3 length equals 14 residues. CDR3 amino acids: CASSVAGASNEQFF. For the CDR3, the DNA is TGTGCCAGCAGCGTAGCGGGAGCGAGCAATGAGCAGTTCTTC.

This chain connects TRBV28 to TRBJ1-4, with TRBD1 as a possible D gene (6 bases). Per germline, CDR1 MDHEN and CDR2 SYDVKM. V was clipped by 1 base and J by 4 bases, with 10 bases between them. The CDR3 is 15 residues long. Here the CDR3 reads CASSLYRAYNEKLFF. CDR3 coding DNA: TGTGCCAGCAGTTTATACAGGGCGTATAATGAAAAACTGTTTTTT.

Turning to this clone: Distinct nucleotide sequences in the sample also encode this CDR3. The rearrangement links TRBV5-1 to TRBJ2-5; unclear D gene. Trimming took 2 bases from V and 4 from J, leaving 6 bases between them. CDR1 SGHRS and CDR2 YFSETQ come from the germline V gene. The CDR3 contains 12 residues. The CDR3 DNA reads TGCGCCAGCAGCTTACGAGGAGAGACCCAGTACTTC. This translates into CASSLRGETQYF. The full variable domain, its missing parts supplied by reference TRBV5-1 and TRBJ2-5, is KAGVTQTPRYLIKTRGQQVTLSCSPISGHRSVSWYQQTPGQGLQFLFEYFSETQRNKGNFPGRFSGRQFSNSRSEMNVSTLELGDSALYLCASSLRGETQYFGPGTRLLVL.

For this clone: The same CDR3 is also encoded by other DNA sequences in this sample. The J gene is TRBJ2-1, the V gene TRBV6-6, with 9 bases that match TRBD1. The V and J ends lost 5 bases and 1 base, in that order; junction bases with no gene match: 3. The CDR3 loop spans 15 amino acids. Germline CDR1 reads MNHNY; CDR2 reads SVGAGI (reference sequence). CDR3 residues: CASSDRGSSYNEQFF. In nucleotides, the CDR3 is TGTGCCAGCAGTGACAGGGGGAGTTCCTACAATGAGCAGTTCTTC.

The chain links TRBV30 to TRBJ1-2, with D unclear. The CDR3 is 13 residues long. Germline CDR1 is GTSNPN and CDR2 is SVGIG (reference sequence). Trimming cost V 3 bases and J 1 base, with 9 bases left between them. The CDR3: CAWSHGLNYGYTF. The DNA of the CDR3 is TGTGCCTGGAGCCACGGACTTAACTATGGCTACACCTTC.

This rearrangement joins TRBV29-1 to TRBJ2-7, with 9 bases aligning to TRBD1. The CDR3 has 11 residues. Per germline, CDR1 SQVTM and CDR2 ANQGSEA. Losses at the gene ends were 6 bases for V and 6 bases for J; bases not matched to a gene: 3. CDR3 nucleotide sequence: TGCAGCGTGGACAGGGGAACCGAGCAGTACTTC. This codes for CSVDRGTEQYF.

The gene calls are TRBV7-3 and TRBJ1-6, with 9 bases lining up with TRBD1. The ends lost 5 bases at V and 10 bases at J; junction bases unmatched: 12. The CDR3 covers 16 residues. Germline values: CDR1 SGHTA, CDR2 FQGTGA. CDR3 in amino acids: CASSLHRGQGDSPLHF. The CDR3 DNA reads as TGTGCCAGCAGCCTCCACCGGGGACAGGGTGACTCACCCCTCCACTTT.

The gene calls are TRBV5-4 and TRBJ2-6, with 10 bases matching TRBD1. The CDR3 is 16 residues long. V was pared by 10 bases and J by 2 bases, with 9 bases of the junction left unmatched. Germline lookup yields CDR1 SGHNT and CDR2 YYREEE (reference sequence). The CDR3: CAGETGGRAGANVLTF. The CDR3 region has the DNA TGTGCCGGCGAGACAGGGGGCAGAGCTGGGGCCAACGTCCTGACTTTC. The variable domain in full, completed from reference TRBV5-4 and TRBJ2-6, reads ETGVTQSPTHLIKTRGQQVTLRCSSQSGHNTVSWYQQALGQGPQFIFQYYREEENGRGNFPPRFSGLQFPNYSSELNVNALELDDSALYLCAGETGGRAGANVLTFGAGSRLTVL.

V usage is TRBV5-1 and J usage is TRBJ1-5; unclear D gene. This CDR3 spans 15 amino acids. The germline V and J ends were trimmed by 4 bases and 2 bases, with 13 bases remaining between them. Looked up from germline, CDR1 is SGHRS and CDR2 is YFSETQ. CDR3 loop: CASSPVPRGNQPQHF. In DNA, the CDR3 is TGCGCCAGCAGCCCTGTCCCGCGCGGCAATCAGCCCCAGCATTTT.

The V call is TRBV5-1, the J call TRBJ2-1; 8 bases are shared with TRBD2. V was clipped by 1 base and J by 2 bases; unmatched bases: 5. Germline CDR1 is SGHRS and CDR2 is YFSETQ. The CDR3 has 16 residues. This CDR3 reads CASSLFSGGTYNEQFF. The DNA for the CDR3 is TGCGCCAGCAGCTTGTTCTCGGGAGGGACCTACAATGAGCAGTTCTTC. The full variable domain, in which reference TRBV5-1 and TRBJ2-1 provide the parts outside the CDR3, is KAGVTQTPRYLIKTRGQQVTLSCSPISGHRSVSWYQQTPGQGLQFLFEYFSETQRNKGNFPGRFSGRQFSNSRSEMNVSTLELGDSALYLCASSLFSGGTYNEQFFGPGTRLTVL.

This clone was observed a handful of times. The sample contains more than one DNA sequence encoding this CDR3. The chain is built from TRBV5-4 and TRBJ1-1; maybe TRBD1 (5 bases). V dropped 0 bases and J dropped 1 base, with 7 bases sitting between them. Germline-derived CDR1 and CDR2 are SGHNT and YYREEE (reference sequence). The CDR3 totals 14 residues. The chain's CDR3 is CASSLAGGNTEAFF. Written as DNA, the CDR3 is TGTGCCAGCAGCTTGGCGGGGGGGAACACTGAAGCTTTCTTT.

V and J are TRBV30 and TRBJ2-7, with D unresolved. V was pared by 1 base and J by 4 bases, with 5 bases between. This CDR3 comprises 11 residues. CDR1 is GTSNPN and CDR2 is SVGIG in the germline V gene (reference sequence). The CDR3 reads CAWSAEYEQYF. The CDR3 nucleotides are TGTGCCTGGAGTGCTGAATACGAGCAGTACTTC. Full variable domain (missing parts from reference TRBV30 and TRBJ2-7): SQTIHQWPATLVQPVGSPLSLECTVEGTSNPNLYWYRQAAGRGLQLLFYSVGIGQISSEVPQNLSASRPQDRQFILSSKKLLLSDSGFYLCAWSAEYEQYFGPGTRLTVT.

The chain is built from TRBV6-1 and TRBJ2-7, with 15 bases that match TRBD2. The ends lost 6 bases at V and 5 bases at J; junction bases unmatched: 2. Germline loops: CDR1 MNHNS, CDR2 SASEGT. The length of the CDR3 is 14 residues. CDR3 bases: TGTGCCAGCAGAGGACTAGCGGGAGGGGACGAGCAGTACTTC. It yields the protein CASRGLAGGDEQYF.

A note on this clone: Distinct nucleotide sequences in the sample also encode this CDR3. V is TRBV18 and J is TRBJ2-7; perhaps TRBD2 as D (5 bases). In germline, CDR1 is KGHSH, CDR2 LQKENI. The CDR3 loop spans 15 amino acids. The V and J ends lost 0 bases and 0 bases respectively, with 9 bases between them. The CDR3 region is CASSPPGSASYEQYF. The CDR3 bases are TGTGCCAGCTCACCACCGGGGAGCGCCTCCTACGAGCAGTACTTC.

The J gene is TRBJ2-3, the V gene TRBV7-2, with D perhaps assigned TRBD1 or TRBD2 (5 bases each). The CDR3 runs 14 residues. Germline CDR1 and CDR2: SGHTA and FQGNSA. Trimming removed 0 bases from V and 2 bases from J, with 6 bases in between. In nucleotides, the CDR3 is TGTGCCAGCAGCTTAGCGGGGGACACAGATACGCAGTATTTT. Translating gives CASSLAGDTDTQYF. Combining the CDR3 with reference TRBV7-2 and TRBJ2-3 gives the whole variable domain GAGVSQSPSNKVTEKGKDVELRCDPISGHTALYWYRQSLGQGLEFLIYFQGNSAPDKSGLPSDRFSAERTGGSVSTLTIQRTQQEDSAVYLCASSLAGDTDTQYFGPGTRLTVL.

The chain employs TRBV28 and TRBJ2-1, with D hard to call. The CDR3 loop spans 18 amino acids. Trimming took 2 bases from V and 7 from J, leaving 24 bases between them. Germline values: CDR1 MDHEN, CDR2 SYDVKM. In DNA, the CDR3 is TGTGCCAGCAGTTTAAGGGATCCGAGAACCTGGGAACTGAATGAGCAGTTCTTC. It yields the protein CASSLRDPRTWELNEQFF.

The V call is TRBV15, the J call TRBJ2-1, with 8 nucleotides matching TRBD2. The junction had 5 bases not matched to a gene; V was cut back by 0 bases and J by 7 bases. Germline V gene sequence: CDR1 LNHNV, CDR2 YYDKDF (reference sequence). This CDR3 has 15 residues. In DNA, the CDR3 is TGTGCCACCAGCAGAGAAGCGGGGGCTTGGAATGAGCAGTTCTTC. Translated, it gives CATSREAGAWNEQFF. Supplemented by reference TRBV15 and TRBJ2-1, the full variable domain reads DAMVIQNPRYQVTQFGKPVTLSCSQTLNHNVMYWYQQKSSQAPKLLFHYYDKDFNNEADTPDNFQSRRPNTSFCFLDIRSPGLGDTAMYLCATSREAGAWNEQFFGPGTRLTVL.

This rearrangement joins TRBV6-5 to TRBJ1-1, with D unresolved. Germline values: CDR1 MNHEY, CDR2 SVGAGI. The CDR3 extends over 16 amino acids. V was shortened by 1 base and J by 3 bases, with 15 bases between the two germline ends. The CDR3 bases are TGTGCCAGCAGTTACTTGGGGTTAGGACTCGACACTGAAGCTTTCTTT. Translating gives CASSYLGLGLDTEAFF.

The chain links TRBV19 to TRBJ1-5; D gene ambiguous. The CDR3 is 14 amino acids. V was clipped by 3 bases and J by 7 bases, with 13 bases between them. Germline V gives CDR1 LNHDA, CDR2 SQIVND (reference sequence). CDR3: CASSIRGEVQPQHF. CDR3 in DNA: TGTGCCAGTAGTATCCGCGGGGAGGTCCAGCCCCAGCATTTT.

The chain carries TRBV27 and TRBJ2-1, with D perhaps TRBD2 (5 bases). The CDR3 totals 14 residues. Germline V gene sequence: CDR1 MNHEY, CDR2 SMNVEV (reference sequence). The V and J ends lost 4 bases and 15 bases respectively, with 22 bases between them. CDR3 in amino acids: CASSYVTPYGVRFF. CDR3 coding DNA: TGTGCCAGCAGTTACGTAACCCCGTACGGGGTGCGGTTCTTC.